This T cell receptor (beta chain) was sequenced during a study of identical twins (dated by TCRdb to 2016 to 2017). As for the study more broadly: To test whether fetal clonotypes persist, the study used deep sequencing on TCR alpha and beta repertoires from monozygotic twins, unrelated adults of various ages, and cord blood. To rule out contamination, the twin experiments were replicated at different times with different library preparation protocols.

V gives up 7 bases and J gives up 5 bases, and the segment between their germline ends measures 8 bases. The germline V gene (reference sequence) sets CDR1 to SGHKS and CDR2 to YYEKEE. Including cysteine and phenylalanine, the CDR3 has 11 amino acids. Only CDR3 DNA is held: 33 bases, read in frame from base 1. Library generation was performed with 5' RACE. Reads for this sample came from an Illumina HiSeq 2000. Template switching added a universal primer binding site, and the final cDNA carried a unique molecular identifier that allowed TCR cDNA molecules to be counted accurately. Specific primers in the conserved constant-segment region were used to synthesize first-strand cDNA for the TCR alpha and beta chains. To control for contamination, every cDNA library was double barcoded, receiving both a SMART-Mk sample barcode and Illumina barcodes. TruSeq adapter sequences and Illumina sample barcodes were added in two successive PCR steps. The Illumina HiSeq platform was used with custom primers to sequence TCR alpha and beta cDNA libraries. Concerning the study's data processing: MiGEC was used to process raw reads and extract unique molecular identifiers, and MiXCR was used to find CDR3 positions. For each individual, recombination models were inferred using an EM algorithm with the repgenHMM and IGoR tools. The analysis of shared clonotypes was done with the tcR package in R, with sharing normalized by the product of cloneset sizes. To study raw recombination without the effects of thymic and clonal selection, out-of-frame nonproductive sequences were analyzed. TCRdb redid the processing of the public reads, applying fastp at Q25 and MiXCR, and retained in-frame beta chains. Each CDR3 protein gets just one entry, which takes the most common genes and DNA from the rows behind it. Clone size and V and J calls follow TCRdb, not the original study. Within this sample are about 100,000 distinct CDR3 sequences, with 5.9% of them counted one time only. Roughly 12% of the sample belongs to the ten largest clones.

Every donor was a healthy Caucasian. Miltenyi CD45RO+ enrichment and human naive T-cell isolation kits were used to isolate memory (CD45RO+) and naive T cells from PBMC. This clonotype was detected a few times. Its specific antigen is unknown. It has no much larger one-base neighbor in the sample; base qualities were not kept. Broad study findings and their caveats: Zero-insertion analyses could be partly confounded by invariant T cells such as MAIT and iNKT, though diverse VJ usage argued against such confounding for most clonotypes. Out-of-frame TCR alpha sharing in monozygotic twins was systematically underestimated by recombination models, whereas sharing between unrelated individuals was in agreement with the recombination models. Compared with coincidental sharing between unrelated individuals, out-of-frame TCR alpha sequences shared between twins had an excess of sequences with low generation probability. Because the same donors could not be followed over many years, conclusions were based on cross-sectional statistical analysis. In beta out-of-frame sequences, excess twin sharing was weaker, because having fewer shared sequences lowered the signal-to-noise ratio. Abundant cord blood beta clonotypes carried fewer insertions; young adult naive repertoires showed a weaker similar trend, while memory repertoires showed none.

This receptor was obtained from a woman aged 45-59 years in good health. The sample was memory T cells sorted from blood. The cell subset or site label for this specimen denotes: CD45RO+ enriched T cells. The rearrangement joined TRBV5-5 to TRBJ2-3, with an unclear D gene assignment. Here is the DNA: TGTGCCAGCGGCCTTCTAGATACGCAGTATTTT. This encodes CASGLLDTQYF.